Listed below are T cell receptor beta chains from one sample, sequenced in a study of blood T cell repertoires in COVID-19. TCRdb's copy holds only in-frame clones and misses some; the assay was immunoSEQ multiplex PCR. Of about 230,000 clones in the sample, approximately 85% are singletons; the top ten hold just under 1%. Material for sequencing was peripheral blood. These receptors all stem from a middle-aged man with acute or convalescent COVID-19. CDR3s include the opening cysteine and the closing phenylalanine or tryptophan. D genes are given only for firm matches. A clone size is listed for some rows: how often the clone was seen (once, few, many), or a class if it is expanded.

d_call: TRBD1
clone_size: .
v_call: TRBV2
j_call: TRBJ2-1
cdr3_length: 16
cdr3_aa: CASSEKGQGFYNEQFF
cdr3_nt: TGTGCCAGCAGTGAAAAGGGACAGGGTTTCTACAATGAGCAGTTCTTC

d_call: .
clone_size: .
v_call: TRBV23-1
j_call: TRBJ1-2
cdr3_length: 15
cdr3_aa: CASGPTPIGNYGYTF
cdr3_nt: TGCGCCAGCGGCCCGACACCGATAGGTAACTATGGCTACACCTTC

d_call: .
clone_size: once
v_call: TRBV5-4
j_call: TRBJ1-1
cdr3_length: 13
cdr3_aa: CASTEGSNTEAFF
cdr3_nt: TGTGCCAGCACCGAGGGTAGTAACACTGAAGCTTTCTTT

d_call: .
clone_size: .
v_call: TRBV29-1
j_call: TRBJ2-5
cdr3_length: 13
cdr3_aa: CSGDQESSGTQYF
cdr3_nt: TGCAGCGGCGACCAAGAATCCAGCGGGACCCAGTACTTC

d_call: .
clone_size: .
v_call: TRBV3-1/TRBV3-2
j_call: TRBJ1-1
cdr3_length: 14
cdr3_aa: CASSSGQKSTEAFF
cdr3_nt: TGTGCCAGCAGCTCCGGACAAAAGAGCACTGAAGCTTTCTTT

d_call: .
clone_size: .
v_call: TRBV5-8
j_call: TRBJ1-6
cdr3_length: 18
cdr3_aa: CASSLDNQGGSYNSPLHF
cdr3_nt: TGTGCCAGCAGCTTGGATAATCAGGGAGGATCCTATAATTCACCCCTCCACTTT

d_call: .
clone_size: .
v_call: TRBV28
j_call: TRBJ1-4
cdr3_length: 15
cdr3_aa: CASSLTDSTNEKLFF
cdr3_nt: TGTGCCAGCAGTTTGACAGACTCAACTAATGAAAAACTGTTTTTT

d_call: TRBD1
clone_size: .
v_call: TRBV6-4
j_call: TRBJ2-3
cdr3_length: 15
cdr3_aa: CASSVTQGARDTQYF
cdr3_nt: TGTGCCAGCAGTGTCACCCAGGGGGCGAGGGATACGCAGTATTTT

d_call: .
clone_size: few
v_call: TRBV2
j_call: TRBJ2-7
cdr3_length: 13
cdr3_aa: CALTGHWGDEQYF
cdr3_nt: TGTGCACTAACCGGGCACTGGGGGGACGAGCAGTACTTC

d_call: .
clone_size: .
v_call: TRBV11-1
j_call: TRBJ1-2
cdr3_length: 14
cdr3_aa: CASSPSGGRRGYTF
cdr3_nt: TGTGCCAGCAGCCCGTCAGGAGGGAGGAGGGGCTACACCTTC

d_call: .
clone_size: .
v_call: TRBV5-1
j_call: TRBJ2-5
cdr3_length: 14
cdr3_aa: CASSETGIMETQYF
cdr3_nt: TGCGCCAGCAGCGAAACAGGGATCATGGAGACCCAGTACTTC

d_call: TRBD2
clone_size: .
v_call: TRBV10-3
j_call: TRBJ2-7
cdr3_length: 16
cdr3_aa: CAISAGTSGGVDEQYF
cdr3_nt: TGTGCCATCAGTGCGGGGACTAGCGGGGGGGTCGACGAGCAGTACTTC

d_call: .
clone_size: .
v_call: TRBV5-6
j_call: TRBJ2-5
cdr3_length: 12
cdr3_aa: CASSSRSETQYF
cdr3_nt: TGTGCCAGCAGCTCGCGGTCGGAGACCCAGTACTTC

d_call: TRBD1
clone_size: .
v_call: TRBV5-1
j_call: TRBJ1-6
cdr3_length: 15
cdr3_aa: CASSWGPGQNSPLHF
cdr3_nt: TGCGCCAGCAGCTGGGGACCGGGACAGAATTCACCCCTCCACTTT

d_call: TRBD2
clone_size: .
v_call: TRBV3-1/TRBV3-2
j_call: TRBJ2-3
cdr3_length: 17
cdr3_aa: CASSPGTSGGAVDTQYF
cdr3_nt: TGTGCCAGCAGCCCCGGGACTAGCGGGGGGGCCGTAGATACGCAGTATTTT

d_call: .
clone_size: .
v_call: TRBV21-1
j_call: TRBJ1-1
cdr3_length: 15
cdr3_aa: CASSKVEGLNTEAFF
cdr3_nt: TGTGCCAGCAGCAAAGTGGAGGGATTGAACACTGAAGCTTTCTTT

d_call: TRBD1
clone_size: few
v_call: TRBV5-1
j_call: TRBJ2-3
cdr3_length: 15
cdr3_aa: CASSLQGAYTDTQYF
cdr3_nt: TGCGCCAGCAGCTTACAGGGGGCCTACACAGATACGCAGTATTTT

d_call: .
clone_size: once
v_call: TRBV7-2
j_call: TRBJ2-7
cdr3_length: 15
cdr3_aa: CASSEGGLISYEQYF
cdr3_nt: TGTGCCAGCAGCGAGGGCGGATTAATCTCCTACGAGCAGTACTTC

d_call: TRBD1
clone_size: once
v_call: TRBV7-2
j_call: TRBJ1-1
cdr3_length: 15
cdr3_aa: CASSGPRGLGTEAFF
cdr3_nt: TGTGCCAGCAGCGGCCCCAGGGGGCTCGGCACTGAAGCTTTCTTT

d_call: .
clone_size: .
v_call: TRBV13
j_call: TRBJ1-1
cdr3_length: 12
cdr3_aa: CASIQGTSEAFF
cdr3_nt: TGTGCCAGCATTCAGGGAACTTCCGAAGCTTTCTTT

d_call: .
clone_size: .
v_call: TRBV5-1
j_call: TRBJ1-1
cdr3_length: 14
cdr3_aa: CASSVRQPNTEAFF
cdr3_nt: TGCGCCAGCAGCGTCCGACAGCCGAACACTGAAGCTTTCTTT

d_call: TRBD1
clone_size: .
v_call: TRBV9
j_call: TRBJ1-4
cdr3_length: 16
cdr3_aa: CASSVGGGTVNEKLFF
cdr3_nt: TGTGCCAGCAGCGTAGGGGGCGGGACAGTTAATGAAAAACTGTTTTTT

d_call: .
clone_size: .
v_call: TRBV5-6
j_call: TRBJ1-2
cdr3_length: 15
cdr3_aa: CASSSIEWAGYGYTF
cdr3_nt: TGTGCCAGCAGCTCCATCGAGTGGGCGGGCTATGGCTACACCTTC

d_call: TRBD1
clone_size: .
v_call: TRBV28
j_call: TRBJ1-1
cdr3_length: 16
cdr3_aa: CASSQLGGGIDTEAFF
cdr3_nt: TGTGCCAGCAGTCAACTAGGAGGGGGCATAGACACTGAAGCTTTCTTT

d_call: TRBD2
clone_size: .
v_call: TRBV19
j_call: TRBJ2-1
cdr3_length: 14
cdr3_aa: CASSTRGTPNEQFF
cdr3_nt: TGTGCCAGTAGTACGCGGGGGACTCCAAATGAGCAGTTCTTC

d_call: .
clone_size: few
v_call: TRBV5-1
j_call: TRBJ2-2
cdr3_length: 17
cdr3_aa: CASSPRPGGSNTGELFF
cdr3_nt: TGCGCCAGCAGCCCAAGGCCCGGAGGCTCGAACACCGGGGAGCTGTTTTTT

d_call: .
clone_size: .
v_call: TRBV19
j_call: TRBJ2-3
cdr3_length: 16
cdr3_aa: CASSPIRQRGTDTQYF
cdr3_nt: TGTGCCAGTAGTCCGATTAGACAGCGGGGCACAGATACGCAGTATTTT

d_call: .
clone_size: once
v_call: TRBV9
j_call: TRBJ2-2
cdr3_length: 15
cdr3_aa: CASSPRDRSTGELFF
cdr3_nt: TGTGCCAGCAGCCCCCGCGACAGGAGCACCGGGGAGCTGTTTTTT

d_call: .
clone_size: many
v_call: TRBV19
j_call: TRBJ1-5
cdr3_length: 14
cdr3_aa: CASRGWQGDQPQHF
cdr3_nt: TGTGCCAGTAGGGGGTGGCAGGGCGATCAGCCCCAGCATTTT

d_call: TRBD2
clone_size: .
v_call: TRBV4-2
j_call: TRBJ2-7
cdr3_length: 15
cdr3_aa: CASSSPSGGPYEQYF
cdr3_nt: TGTGCCAGCAGCTCCCCTAGCGGGGGGCCCTACGAGCAGTACTTC

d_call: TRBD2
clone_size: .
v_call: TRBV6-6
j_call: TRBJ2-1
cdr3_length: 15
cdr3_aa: CASSSVAGGYGEQFF
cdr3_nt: TGTGCCAGCAGTTCCGTAGCGGGGGGGTATGGTGAGCAGTTCTTC

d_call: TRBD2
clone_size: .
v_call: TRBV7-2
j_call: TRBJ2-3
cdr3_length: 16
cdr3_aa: CASTSDLRGDTDTQYF
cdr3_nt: TGTGCCAGCACCTCCGACCTGCGGGGGGACACAGATACGCAGTATTTT

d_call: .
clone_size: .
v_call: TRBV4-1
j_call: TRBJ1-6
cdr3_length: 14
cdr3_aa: CASSRPSRNSPLHF
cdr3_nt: TGCGCCAGCAGCCGCCCTAGTAGGAATTCACCCCTCCACTTT

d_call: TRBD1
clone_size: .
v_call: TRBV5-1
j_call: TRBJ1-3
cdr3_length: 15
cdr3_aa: CASSLDRGPGNTIYF
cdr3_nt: TGCGCCAGCAGCCTGGACAGGGGCCCTGGAAACACCATATATTTT

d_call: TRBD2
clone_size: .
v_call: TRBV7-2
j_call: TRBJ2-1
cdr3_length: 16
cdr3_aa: CASSTRTSGGNNEQFF
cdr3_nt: TGTGCCAGCAGCACTAGGACTAGCGGGGGGAACAATGAGCAGTTCTTC

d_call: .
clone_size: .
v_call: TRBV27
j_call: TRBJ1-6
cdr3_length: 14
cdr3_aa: CASSLGGGNSPLHF
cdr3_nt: TGTGCCAGCAGTTTAGGTGGAGGAAATTCACCCCTCCACTTT

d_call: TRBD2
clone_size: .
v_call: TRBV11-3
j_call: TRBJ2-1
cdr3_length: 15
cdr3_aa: CASSSAGGRNNEQFF
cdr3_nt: TGTGCCAGCAGCTCAGCGGGGGGGCGAAACAATGAGCAGTTCTTC

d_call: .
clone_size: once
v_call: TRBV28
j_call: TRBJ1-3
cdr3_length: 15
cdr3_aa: CASSPPGSSGNTIYF
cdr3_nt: TGTGCCAGCAGTCCCCCGGGATCCTCTGGAAACACCATATATTTT

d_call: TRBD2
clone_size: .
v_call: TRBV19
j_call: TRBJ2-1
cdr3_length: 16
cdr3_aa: CASSPLNGGVYNEQFF
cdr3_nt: TGTGCCAGTAGTCCGCTAAACGGGGGGGTCTACAATGAGCAGTTCTTC

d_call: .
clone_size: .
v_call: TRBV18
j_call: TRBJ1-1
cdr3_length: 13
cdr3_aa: CASSPYRDTEAFF
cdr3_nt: TGTGCCAGCTCACCGTACAGGGACACTGAAGCTTTCTTT

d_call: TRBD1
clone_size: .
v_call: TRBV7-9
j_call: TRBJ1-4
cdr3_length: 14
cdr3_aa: CASSLGQGNEKLFF
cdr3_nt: TGTGCCAGCAGCTTGGGACAGGGGAATGAAAAACTGTTTTTT

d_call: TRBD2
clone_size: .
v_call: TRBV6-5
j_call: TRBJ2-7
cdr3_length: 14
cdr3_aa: CASSYREGSDEQYF
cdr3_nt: TGTGCCAGCAGTTATAGGGAGGGCTCGGACGAGCAGTACTTC

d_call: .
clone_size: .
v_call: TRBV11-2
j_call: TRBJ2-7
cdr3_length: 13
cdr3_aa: CASSSDGGYEQYF
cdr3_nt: TGTGCCAGCAGTTCCGATGGCGGCTACGAGCAGTACTTC

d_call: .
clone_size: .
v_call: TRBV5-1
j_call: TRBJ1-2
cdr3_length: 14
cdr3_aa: CASSSGQTNYGYTF
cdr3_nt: TGCGCCAGCAGCTCAGGACAGACTAACTATGGCTACACCTTC

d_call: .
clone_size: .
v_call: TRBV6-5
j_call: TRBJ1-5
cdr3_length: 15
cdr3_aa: CASRTSQAGNQPQHF
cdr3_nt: TGTGCCAGCAGGACAAGCCAAGCGGGAAATCAGCCCCAGCATTTT

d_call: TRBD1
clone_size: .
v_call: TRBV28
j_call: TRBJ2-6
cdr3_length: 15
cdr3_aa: CACGTGGAGANVLTF
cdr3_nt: TGTGCCTGCGGGACAGGGGGCGCTGGGGCCAACGTCCTGACTTTC

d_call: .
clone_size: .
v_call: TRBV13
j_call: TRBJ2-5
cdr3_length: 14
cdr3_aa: CASSTTQGIETQYF
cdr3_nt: TGTGCCAGCAGCACGACCCAGGGTATAGAGACCCAGTACTTC

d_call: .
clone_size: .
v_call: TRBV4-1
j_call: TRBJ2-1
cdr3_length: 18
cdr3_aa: CASSQVLGGHSSYNEQFF
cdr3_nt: TGCGCCAGCAGCCAAGTCTTGGGGGGGCATTCCTCCTACAATGAGCAGTTCTTC

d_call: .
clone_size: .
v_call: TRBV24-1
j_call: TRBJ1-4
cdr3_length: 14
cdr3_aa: CATSEAGGSEKLFF
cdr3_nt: TGTGCCACCAGTGAAGCGGGTGGGTCGGAGAAACTGTTTTTT

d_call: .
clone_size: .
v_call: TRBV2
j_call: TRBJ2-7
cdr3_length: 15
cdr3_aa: CASVKGSGESYEQYF
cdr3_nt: TGTGCCAGCGTAAAGGGGTCAGGAGAAAGCTACGAGCAGTACTTC